This TCR beta chain originates from a study of blood T cell repertoires in COVID-19. The CDR3 is made up of 23 amino acids. With 0 bases clipped from V and 0 bases from J, the junction kept 25 bases outside the gene matches. Germline V CDR1 and CDR2: MDHEN, SYDVKM. Only in-frame clones appear in the TCRdb table, and some are missing; sequencing was by immunoSEQ multiplex PCR. Here the sample spans 55,000 to 85,000 clones, around 67% being singletons. The sequencing input was peripheral blood. This chain uses TRBV28 with TRBJ2-5; 7 bases line up with TRBD2. This sequence originates from a man aged 55 to 70 with acute or convalescent COVID-19. As DNA, the CDR3 is TGTGCCAGCAGTTTATGGGGAGGGGAGAAAGAACCGGAACCATCCAGGTACCAAGAGACCCAGTACTTC. This encodes CASSLWGGEKEPEPSRYQETQYF.